What follows are 2 T cell receptor beta chains derived from one specimen sequenced in a study of shared clonotypes between healthy human individuals. Profiling relied on immunoSEQ multiplex PCR, and the TCRdb table lists in-frame clones only, not all of them. The table records a few million clones, about 92% of them present only once. Input material: naive CD4+ T cells from PBMCs. The subset is: CD45RA+ positively selected. The receptors come from a man between 18 and 29 years old in good health. Some clones in this sample may be carry-over from other donors' samples.

The V gene is TRBV28, the J gene TRBJ1-2, with TRBD1 matching 7 bases. Germline trimming cut 2 bases from V and 8 bases from J; bases unmatched to any gene: 8. Germline V lookup: CDR1 MDHEN, CDR2 SYDVKM. The CDR3 length is 14 residues. CDR3: CASSLLVGGDGYTF. For the CDR3, the DNA is TGTGCCAGCAGTTTACTGGTAGGGGGCGACGGCTACACCTTC.

The chain employs TRBV15 and TRBJ1-1; the D is unclear. The V and J ends lost 0 bases and 1 base respectively, with 9 bases between them. Germline-derived CDR1 and CDR2 are LNHNV and YYDKDF (reference sequence). The CDR3 contains 15 residues. The CDR3 loop reads CATSRDRFENTEAFF. The CDR3 DNA is TGTGCCACCAGCAGAGATAGATTCGAGAACACTGAAGCTTTCTTT.